These 26 T cell receptor beta chains originate from one sample sequenced in a study of blood T cell repertoires in COVID-19. Using immunoSEQ multiplex PCR, the repertoire was profiled, and TCRdb retains in-frame clones only, with some absent. Among a few hundred thousand clones listed, about nine tenths were seen once. The material sequenced was peripheral blood. The receptor source for this set is a woman in her 30s who had recovered from COVID-19.

For this clone: Other nucleotide sequences from this sample produce the same CDR3. The chain combines TRBV5-6 with TRBJ1-2; no firm D call. Germline V gene lookup returns CDR1 SGHDT and CDR2 YYEEEE. CDR3 length: 12 residues. Deletions cut 2 bases from V and 7 bases from J, with 9 bases between. The CDR3 loop is CASSLGGSGYTF. In DNA form, the CDR3 reads TGTGCCAGCAGCTTAGGAGGGAGTGGCTACACCTTC.

The V call is TRBV30, the J call TRBJ1-6, with a weak D call TRBD1 (5 bases). The V gene lost 0 bases and the J gene lost 8 bases, with 11 bases spanning the gap. CDR3 length: 14 amino acids. Germline loops: CDR1 GTSNPN, CDR2 SVGIG (reference sequence). CDR3: CAWSVVGRDSPLHF. The CDR3 DNA sequence: TGTGCCTGGAGTGTGGTGGGCAGGGATTCACCCCTCCACTTT. Full variable domain (remainder filled in from reference TRBV30 and TRBJ1-6): SQTIHQWPATLVQPVGSPLSLECTVEGTSNPNLYWYRQAAGRGLQLLFYSVGIGQISSEVPQNLSASRPQDRQFILSSKKLLLSDSGFYLCAWSVVGRDSPLHFGNGTRLTVT.

The chain's CDR3 is CASSQLTGVAGGRYYEQYF. CDR3 DNA: TGTGCCAGCAGCCAATTGACTGGGGTAGCGGGGGGCCGATACTACGAGCAGTACTTC. The genes are TRBV28 and TRBJ2-7, with 10 bases fitting TRBD2. The V segment lost 6 bases and the J segment 3 bases; nucleotides outside the gene matches: 20. CDR1 and CDR2 from the germline V gene are MDHEN and SYDVKM. The CDR3 length is 19 residues.

This clone was seen more than once but under ten times. The chain is built from TRBV7-3 and TRBJ1-1; no firm D call. CDR1 SGHTA and CDR2 FQGTGA come from the germline V gene. This CDR3 comprises 13 residues. V was shortened by 3 bases and J by 0 bases, with 5 bases between the two germline ends. CDR3 coding DNA: TGTGCCAGCAGCTTCAATCTGAACACTGAAGCTTTCTTT. It translates to CASSFNLNTEAFF.

The rearrangement joins TRBV19 to TRBJ1-5; D is perhaps TRBD1 (6 bases). Per the germline V gene, CDR1 is LNHDA and CDR2 is SQIVND (reference sequence). The CDR3 is made up of 15 amino acids. The germline V and J ends were trimmed by 5 bases and 4 bases, with 15 bases remaining between them. CDR3 in DNA: TGTGCCAGTAGTGCGGCAGGGGCGTTTAATCAGCCCCAGCATTTT. Amino acids: CASSAAGAFNQPQHF.

This clone was detected a few times. A much more abundant neighbour one base away suggests this may be a read error. The chain carries TRBV4-2 and TRBJ1-3, with 8 bases that match TRBD1. Germline V lookup: CDR1 LGHNA, CDR2 YNFKEQ. This CDR3 spans 15 amino acids. The CDR3 loop reads CASSEEDRAGNTIYF. CDR3 in DNA: TGTGCCAGCAGCGAAGAGGACAGGGCTGGAAACACCATATATTTT.

The rearrangement links TRBV5-1 to TRBJ1-2; D gene unclear. Germline V gene sequence: CDR1 SGHRS, CDR2 YFSETQ. CDR3 length: 13 residues. V was clipped by 4 bases and J by 5 bases, with 12 bases between them. The CDR3 coding sequence is TGCGCCAGCAGCCCGGGTGATCGATATGGCTACACCTTC. Its translation is CASSPGDRYGYTF.

The CDR3 protein is CASSVDTYSYEQYF. In DNA form, the CDR3 reads TGCGCCAGCAGCGTGGACACGTACTCCTACGAGCAGTACTTC. This sequence joins TRBV5-1 and TRBJ2-7; D is possibly TRBD1 (5 bases). The CDR3 is 14 amino acids. The V and J ends lost 4 bases and 0 bases respectively, with 11 bases between them. Germline assignment: CDR1 SGHRS and CDR2 YFSETQ.

V gene TRBV19 combines with J gene TRBJ1-2; D may be TRBD1 (5 bases). Trimming took off 6 bases at V and 2 bases at J, with 13 bases between the two ends. The length of the CDR3 is 14 residues. Germline V gene lookup returns CDR1 LNHDA and CDR2 SQIVND (reference sequence). The CDR3: CASREQAGNYGYTF. In DNA, the CDR3 is TGTGCCAGTAGGGAACAGGCGGGGAACTATGGCTACACCTTC. The entire variable domain, with the rest obtained from reference TRBV19 and TRBJ1-2, is as follows: DGGITQSPKYLFRKEGQNVTLSCEQNLNHDAMYWYRQDPGQGLRLIYYSQIVNDFQKGDIAEGYSVSREKKESFPLTVTSAQKNPTAFYLCASREQAGNYGYTFGSGTRLTVV.

The chain couples TRBV28 to TRBJ2-1; 8 bases fit TRBD2. The V segment lost 5 bases and the J segment 4 bases; nucleotides outside the gene matches: 16. Germline CDR1 and CDR2: MDHEN and SYDVKM. CDR3 length: 18 residues. CDR3 nucleotide sequence: TGTGCCAGCAGTATCCGAGAGATGGGCGGGGGGCCATACAATGAGCAGTTCTTC. This sequence encodes CASSIREMGGGPYNEQFF. The full variable domain, completed using reference TRBV28 and TRBJ2-1, is DVKVTQSSRYLVKRTGEKVFLECVQDMDHENMFWYRQDPGLGLRLIYFSYDVKMKEKGDIPEGYSVSREKKERFSLILESASTNQTSMYLCASSIREMGGGPYNEQFFGPGTRLTVL.

This clone showed up just once. This chain joins TRBV13 and TRBJ1-3; D perhaps matches TRBD1 (6 bases). Germline CDR1 reads PRHDT; CDR2 reads FYEKMQ (reference sequence). V lost 7 bases, J lost 0 bases, and 16 bases lay in between. The length of the CDR3 is 16 residues. CDR3 residues: CASTSGQTYSGNTIYF. DNA for the CDR3: TGTGCCAGCACCTCCGGACAGACATACTCTGGAAACACCATATATTTT.

The chain recombines TRBV7-9 with TRBJ2-3; D may be TRBD2 (6 bases). V lost 4 bases, J lost 9 bases, and 29 bases lay in between. This CDR3 region has 18 residues. Germline V gives CDR1 SEHNR, CDR2 FQNEAQ (reference sequence). The CDR3 reads CASSSTRAGLSQTGTQYF. The CDR3 nucleotides are TGTGCCAGCAGCTCCACTAGGGCGGGACTTTCCCAAACAGGCACGCAGTATTTT.

The rearrangement uses TRBV5-1 and TRBJ2-1; D might be TRBD2 (6 bases). Trimming took off 6 bases at V and 7 bases at J, with 23 bases between the two ends. The V gene's germline CDR1 is SGHRS and CDR2 YFSETQ. There are 16 residues in the CDR3. In nucleotides, the CDR3 is TGCGCCAGCACCTCACCAACGGGCCGGGGAGGAAATGAGCAGTTCTTC. Its protein is CASTSPTGRGGNEQFF.

V is TRBV5-4 and J is TRBJ2-2, with 9 bases that match TRBD2. Germline assignment: CDR1 SGHNT and CDR2 YYREEE (reference sequence). CDR3 length: 15 residues. V was clipped by 2 bases and J by 6 bases; unmatched bases: 5. The CDR3 bases are TGTGCCAGCAGCTTCCGGCGGGGGGGCTCCGGGGAGCTGTTTTTT. Translated, it gives CASSFRRGGSGELFF. Drawing the rest from reference TRBV5-4 and TRBJ2-2, the complete variable domain is ETGVTQSPTHLIKTRGQQVTLRCSSQSGHNTVSWYQQALGQGPQFIFQYYREEENGRGNFPPRFSGLQFPNYSSELNVNALELDDSALYLCASSFRRGGSGELFFGEGSRLTVL.

V is TRBV9 and J is TRBJ1-3, with 8 bases matching TRBD1. There are 15 residues in the CDR3. Germline assignment: CDR1 SGDLS and CDR2 YYNGEE. Trimming took 2 bases from V and 3 from J; bases not matched to a gene: 4. This CDR3 is CASSVAGGRGNTIYF. For the CDR3, the DNA is TGTGCCAGCAGCGTCGCAGGGGGCCGTGGAAACACCATATATTTT. Full variable domain (outside the CDR3, taken from reference TRBV9 and TRBJ1-3): DSGVTQTPKHLITATGQRVTLRCSPRSGDLSVYWYQQSLDQGLQFLIQYYNGEERAKGNILERFSAQQFPDLHSELNLSSLELGDSALYFCASSVAGGRGNTIYFGEGSWLTVV.

This sequence joins TRBV11-2 and TRBJ1-1, with a weak D call TRBD1 (5 bases). Deletions cut 0 bases from V and 1 base from J, with 15 bases between. Germline CDR1 reads SGHAT; CDR2 reads FQNNGV. The CDR3 covers 17 residues. CDR3 loop: CASSLESLAGWNTEAFF. CDR3 bases: TGTGCCAGCAGCTTAGAAAGCCTGGCAGGGTGGAACACTGAAGCTTTCTTT.

The chain's CDR3 is CASSYGQGNTIYF. In nucleotides, the CDR3 is TGTGCCAGCAGTTACGGACAAGGCAACACCATATATTTT. The chain recombines TRBV3-1 (or the pseudogene TRBV3-2) with TRBJ1-3; D may be TRBD1 (5 bases). The germline V gene encodes CDR1 LGHDT and CDR2 YNNKEL (reference sequence). The CDR3 has 13 amino acids. Trimming cost V 6 bases and J 7 bases, with 13 bases left between them.

This clone was picked up a small number of times. CDR3: CAISDQGEKGYTF. CDR3 nucleotides: TGTGCCATCAGTGATCAGGGGGAAAAAGGCTACACCTTC. The chain couples TRBV10-3 to TRBJ1-2, with 7 nucleotides matching TRBD1. V dropped 3 bases and J dropped 8; count of bases not matched to a gene: 6. The germline V gene encodes CDR1 ENHRY and CDR2 SYGVKD. CDR3 length: 13 amino acids.

CDR3 DNA: TGTGCCACCAGCTCTAGCACAGATACGCAGTATTTT. Its translation: CATSSSTDTQYF. The J gene is TRBJ2-3, the V gene TRBV24-1; D uncertain. V lost 7 bases to trimming and J lost 0 bases, with 4 bases between them. The CDR3 is 12 residues long. Germline V gene data show CDR1 as KGHDR and CDR2 as SFDVKD.

The V gene is TRBV5-4, the J gene TRBJ1-1, with D hard to call. Trimming shortened V by 5 bases and J by 3 bases, and 8 bases separated the two germline ends. Germline CDR1 reads SGHNT; CDR2 reads YYREEE (reference sequence). CDR3 length: 12 amino acids. CDR3 bases: TGTGCCAGCAGTTGGCGGGACACTGAAGCTTTCTTT. Translating gives CASSWRDTEAFF.

The chain joins TRBV5-8 to TRBJ1-3, with D possibly matching TRBD1 (5 bases). V was cut by 5 bases and J by 5 bases, with 17 bases left in between. The length of the CDR3 is 15 residues. Germline V gene sequence: CDR1 SGHTS, CDR2 YDEGEE. The CDR3 DNA reads TGTGCCAGCAGATTCCGGGCGGGGCAGCGAAACACCATATATTTT. It translates to CASRFRAGQRNTIYF.

V is TRBV5-1 and J is TRBJ1-6; no clear D. Deletions cut 4 bases from V and 0 bases from J, with 5 bases between. The germline gives CDR1 SGHRS, CDR2 YFSETQ. The CDR3 runs 14 residues. CDR3 nucleotide sequence: TGCGCCAGCAGCGCGGGCTCCTATAATTCACCCCTCCACTTT. This gives the protein CASSAGSYNSPLHF.

This chain uses TRBV12-3 or TRBV12-4 with TRBJ1-5; D gene ambiguous. There are 12 residues in the CDR3. V was trimmed by 4 bases and J by 4 bases, leaving 5 bases between them. In DNA, the CDR3 is TGTGCCAGCAGTTCTCGTAATCAGCCCCAGCATTTT. It specifies CASSSRNQPQHF.

The V and J genes are TRBV9 and TRBJ2-3; 10 bases line up with TRBD2. Trimming at V came to 1 base and at J to 0 bases, leaving 2 bases not matched to a gene. Germline loops: CDR1 SGDLS, CDR2 YYNGEE. This CDR3 comprises 16 residues. The CDR3 reads CASSVTSGASTDTQYF. DNA for the CDR3: TGTGCCAGCAGCGTAACTAGCGGGGCGAGCACAGATACGCAGTATTTT.

V and J are TRBV3-1 (or the pseudogene TRBV3-2) and TRBJ1-1; D uncertain. CDR3 size: 11 residues. Trimming removed 2 bases from V and 4 bases from J, with 2 bases in between. Germline V gene data show CDR1 as LGHDT and CDR2 as YNNKEL (reference sequence). In DNA, the CDR3 is TGTGCCAGCAGCCAACGCACTGAAGCTTTCTTT. Translation gives CASSQRTEAFF.

The V gene is TRBV9, the J gene TRBJ1-4, with 9 bases fitting TRBD1. The V segment lost 4 bases and the J segment 5 bases; nucleotides outside the gene matches: 3. The V gene's germline CDR1 is SGDLS and CDR2 YYNGEE. The CDR3 sequence is 14 residues long. The CDR3 region has the DNA TGTGCCAGCAGCCTCGGGACAGGGAATGAAAAACTGTTTTTT. Amino acids: CASSLGTGNEKLFF.